Shown below are 17 T cell receptor beta chains from a single sample sequenced in a study of CD8+ T cells in alopecia areata. RNA was extracted and reverse transcribed into cDNA as the sequencing template. Assay used: immunoSEQ multiplex PCR; TCRdb lists only in-frame clones, some missing. The sample has around 100,000 clones, 41% seen once. The sequencing input was CD4+ T cells sorted from blood. The receptors were sampled from a human donor with alopecia areata.

As for this clone: At one boundary the junction diverges from the germline segment, which might be a read error. The chain is built from TRBV7-3 and TRBJ2-2, with D hard to call. The germline V gene has CDR1 SGHTA and CDR2 FQGTGA. The CDR3 is made up of 14 amino acids. CDR3 nucleotides: TGTGCCAGCAGCAACACCCACAACAGCGGGGAGCTGTTTTTT. This codes for CASSNTHNSGELFF.

At least ten counts were recorded for this clone. V usage is TRBV28 and J usage is TRBJ2-5; 8 bases are a match to TRBD1. The CDR3 length is 13 residues. The J segment lost 4 bases and the V segment lost 6 bases, leaving 4 bases of the junction unmatched. Germline CDR1 reads MDHEN; CDR2 reads SYDVKM. CDR3 amino acids: CASSATGVETQYF. The CDR3 DNA follows: TGTGCCAGCAGCGCGACAGGGGTAGAGACCCAGTACTTC.

V and J are TRBV28 and TRBJ2-5; possible D gene TRBD2, 6 bases. There are 16 residues in the CDR3. Germline-derived CDR1 and CDR2 are MDHEN and SYDVKM. V was clipped by 2 bases and J by 1 base, with 14 bases between them. DNA of the CDR3: TGTGCCAGCAGTTTAAGGAGCGGAGGGGTCCAAGAGACCCAGTACTTC. Protein product: CASSLRSGGVQETQYF.

The V and J genes are TRBV5-6 and TRBJ2-3; D is ambiguous. Germline CDR1 and CDR2: SGHDT and YYEEEE. Trimming stripped 2 bases from V and 6 bases from J, with 4 bases between. CDR3 length: 11 residues. The CDR3 region has the DNA TGTGCCAGCAGCTTCGGCGATACGCAGTATTTT. It specifies CASSFGDTQYF.

This chain links TRBV6-5 with TRBJ2-2; D gene unclear. CDR3 length: 15 amino acids. With 2 bases removed from V and 3 bases from J, the gap between germline ends came to 10 bases. Looked up from germline, CDR1 is MNHEY and CDR2 is SVGAGI. CDR3 bases: TGTGCCAGCAGTTACCACTTCCCAGACACCGGGGAGCTGTTTTTT. It translates to CASSYHFPDTGELFF.

The J gene is TRBJ2-2, the V gene TRBV6-4, with 8 positions matching TRBD1. There are 14 residues in the CDR3. The trim removed 6 bases at V and 5 bases at J, leaving 5 bases unmatched. Germline V CDR1 and CDR2: MRHNA, SNTAGT. CDR3 sequence reads: CASRGQGRTGELFF. CDR3 sequence (DNA): TGTGCCAGCAGAGGACAGGGTCGGACCGGGGAGCTGTTTTTT.

The chain uses TRBV30 and TRBJ1-2; D not certain. Germline CDR1 GTSNPN, CDR2 SVGIG (reference sequence). Trimming took 0 bases from V and 7 from J, leaving 18 bases between them. The CDR3 is 15 residues long. CDR3 protein: CAWSVGLSKRRGYTF. DNA for the CDR3: TGTGCCTGGAGTGTAGGACTCTCGAAACGACGTGGCTACACCTTC.

This clone showed up just a few times. V and J are TRBV29-1 and TRBJ1-2; a weak D match, TRBD1 (6 bases). This CDR3 is built from 12 residues. Germline CDR1 reads SQVTM; CDR2 reads ANQGSEA. V lost 5 bases and J 8 bases, leaving 15 bases between the germline ends. CDR3 DNA sequence: TGCAGCGTTCCTCAGGGGCCCGCCGGCTACACCTTC. Translating gives CSVPQGPAGYTF. Using reference TRBV29-1 and TRBJ1-2 for the parts outside the CDR3, the full variable domain is SAVISQKPSRDICQRGTSLTIQCQVDSQVTMMFWYRQQPGQSLTLIATANQGSEATYESGFVIDKFPISRPNLTFSTLTVSNMSPEDSSIYLCSVPQGPAGYTFGSGTRLTVV.

V is TRBV27 and J is TRBJ2-3; D is undetermined. The CDR3 runs to 12 residues. Germline lookup yields CDR1 MNHEY and CDR2 SMNVEV (reference sequence). Trimming shortened V by 4 bases and J by 8 bases, and 10 bases separated the two germline ends. DNA for the CDR3: TGTGCCAGCAGTTCCCGGACGGGTACGCAGTATTTT. As protein: CASSSRTGTQYF.

This clone came up once. The sample holds other DNA sequences that translate to the same CDR3. The chain recombines TRBV20-1 with TRBJ2-1; no firm D call. Per germline, CDR1 DFQATT and CDR2 SNEGSKA (reference sequence). The CDR3 extends over 10 amino acids. With 3 bases removed from V and 6 bases from J, the gap between germline ends came to 3 bases. The chain's CDR3 is CSASFNEQFF. The DNA for the CDR3 is TGCAGTGCTAGTTTCAATGAGCAGTTCTTC.

V and J are TRBV30 and TRBJ1-2; TRBD1 matches 7 bases. This CDR3 has 13 residues. Germline CDR1 and CDR2: GTSNPN and SVGIG (reference sequence). The V gene end was trimmed by 3 bases and the J gene end by 8 bases; junction bases not matched to a gene: 9. In DNA, the CDR3 is TGTGCCTGGAGCCGGGGACAGCAAAGGGGCTACACCTTC. This encodes CAWSRGQQRGYTF.

This clone showed up just a few times. The chain is built from TRBV29-1 and TRBJ2-7; D unclear. Germline V gives CDR1 SQVTM, CDR2 ANQGSEA. The CDR3 has 11 residues. Trimming took 7 bases from V and 3 from J, leaving 10 bases between them. CDR3 residues: CSGQSRYEQYF. The CDR3 nucleotides are TGCAGCGGCCAGAGTCGCTACGAGCAGTACTTC.

The V and J genes are TRBV7-6 and TRBJ2-5; the D gene is possibly TRBD2 (6 bases). The CDR3 contains 14 residues. The V gene lost 4 bases and the J gene lost 9 bases, with 18 bases spanning the gap. In germline, CDR1 is SGHVS, CDR2 FNYEAQ. CDR3 sequence: CASSSVLNGGAQYF. In nucleotides, the CDR3 is TGTGCCAGCAGCTCTGTCCTAAATGGAGGGGCCCAGTACTTC.

Concerning this clone: At one boundary the junction diverges from the germline segment, which might be a read error. V and J are TRBV7-3 and TRBJ2-3; 8 bases map to TRBD2. This CDR3 is built from 18 residues. Germline-derived CDR1 and CDR2 are SGHTA and FQGTGA. The CDR3 region has the DNA TGTGCCAGTAGCTTCGGTCGTTTCAGCGGGGGCCGGGCAGATACGCAGTATTTT. This encodes CASSFGRFSGGRADTQYF.

This sequence joins TRBV5-1 and TRBJ2-7; perhaps TRBD1 as D (5 bases). The CDR3 consists of 15 residues. Trimming stripped 1 base from V and 5 bases from J, with 16 bases between. In germline, CDR1 is SGHRS, CDR2 YFSETQ. The CDR3 region is CASSLYQGGLDEQYF. CDR3 in DNA: TGCGCCAGCAGCTTGTACCAGGGCGGATTGGACGAGCAGTACTTC.

The CDR3 is CASSRGTGADTQYF. The DNA for the CDR3 is TGTGCCAGCAGCCGCGGGACTGGCGCAGATACGCAGTATTTT. The V and J genes are TRBV4-2 and TRBJ2-3; possibly TRBD2 for D (6 bases). CDR3 length: 14 residues. The germline V and J ends were trimmed by 4 bases and 4 bases, with 12 bases remaining between them. Germline CDR1 is LGHNA and CDR2 is YNFKEQ.

The rearrangement joins TRBV29-1 to TRBJ2-4; D might be TRBD1 (6 bases). CDR1 and CDR2 (germline): SQVTM, ANQGSEA. V dropped 4 bases and J dropped 0 bases, with 13 bases sitting between them. This CDR3 has 15 residues. Here the CDR3 DNA reads TGCAGCGTTGTGGTAGACAGGTTAGCCAAAAACATTCAGTACTTC. The encoded protein is CSVVVDRLAKNIQYF.